This is a list of T cell receptor beta chains from one sample in a study of T-cell reconstitution after alpha-beta-depleted transplantation in children. TCRdb independently ran MiXCR on the PCR reads; one entry per CDR3 protein. Among about 240,000 distinct CDR3 sequences listed, more than 10% were seen once. The material sequenced was PBMCs from the stem cell graft donor, taken from the stem cell graft. The receptors were sampled from a human donor who donated a stem cell graft to a child with acute lymphoblastic leukemia. Each CDR3 is given with its conserved first and last residue. The D gene is left open where the match is weak. Size is omitted from some rows. Given values are once, few, many or a class for expanded clones.

D gene	V gene	clone size	J gene	CDR3 DNA	CDR3 protein
NA	TRBV5-1	many	TRBJ1-1	TGCGCCAGCAGCGGGGGAGGAAACACTGAAGCTTTCTTT	CASSGGGNTEAFF
NA	TRBV7-2	many	TRBJ2-5	TGTGCCAGCAGCCGTCAGGGGGGTTACCAAGAGACCCAGTACTTC	CASSRQGGYQETQYF
TRBD1	TRBV12-3/TRBV12-4	many	TRBJ2-3	TGTGCCAGCAGCTCAGACAGGGATAGCACAGATACGCAGTATTTT	CASSSDRDSTDTQYF
NA	TRBV21-1	NA	TRBJ1-6	TGTGCCCGGGCGGTCTCGAGTTCACCCCTCCACTTT	CARAVSSSPLHF
NA	TRBV7-3	many	TRBJ1-1	TGTGCCAGCAGCCGTTCAGGAGGCATGGGCACTGAAGCTTTCTTT	CASSRSGGMGTEAFF
TRBD2	TRBV27	many	TRBJ2-3	TGTGCCAGCAGTTTCCGACTAGCGGGAACGGCTCCCGCTAGCACAGATACGCAGTATTTT	CASSFRLAGTAPASTDTQYF
TRBD1	TRBV20-1	many	TRBJ1-2	TGCAGTGCTCTTACTACAGGGGCCCATGGCTACACCTTC	CSALTTGAHGYTF
TRBD1	TRBV7-2	many	TRBJ1-2	TGTGCCAGCAGCTTTAACTTCGGACAGGGGAAATATGGCTACACCTTC	CASSFNFGQGKYGYTF
NA	TRBV9	many	TRBJ1-2	TGTGCCAGCAGCGTAGAGGCAGGCGGATTTTATGGCTACACCTTC	CASSVEAGGFYGYTF
NA	TRBV12-3/TRBV12-4	many	TRBJ2-1	TGTGCCAGCAGGCACTCGCATCTCCGGGCAGTACATTGCTTAGGCGATGAGCAGTTCTTC	CASRHSHLRAVHCLGDEQFF
NA	TRBV27	many	TRBJ1-5	TGTGCCAGCAGGCAATCAGCCTTCGGGCCCCAGCATTTT	CASRQSAFGPQHF
TRBD1	TRBV7-9	NA	TRBJ2-1	TGTGCCAGCAGCTCTACGGACAGGGGAAGGAGAAATGAGCAGTTCTTC	CASSSTDRGRRNEQFF
NA	TRBV13	many	TRBJ2-1	TGTGCCAGCAGCTTCAATCTAGAAGCTTCTGAGCAGTTCTTC	CASSFNLEASEQFF
NA	TRBV3-1	many	TRBJ2-2	TGTGCCAGTGTGGCCAGGGGGGGCACCGGGGAGCTGTTTTTT	CASVARGGTGELFF
TRBD2	TRBV5-1	few	TRBJ2-1	TGCGCCAGCAGCCCAGCGGGAGACCCCTACAATGAGCAGTTCTTC	CASSPAGDPYNEQFF
NA	TRBV18	NA	TRBJ2-2	TGTGCCAGCTCACCGAGGGACACCGCGAACACCGGGGAGCTGTTTTTT	CASSPRDTANTGELFF
NA	TRBV20-1	many	TRBJ2-1	TGCAGTGCCACCCGGGCGCTATACAATGAGCAGTTCTTC	CSATRALYNEQFF
NA	TRBV4-3	many	TRBJ1-3	TGCGCCAGCAGCCAAGACCTGGCAGCCGGAAACACCATATATTTT	CASSQDLAAGNTIYF
NA	TRBV7-8	few	TRBJ2-7	TGTGCCAGCAGCTTCTCAACCGGGACAACCTACGAGCAGTACTTC	CASSFSTGTTYEQYF
NA	TRBV6-2/TRBV6-3	many	TRBJ1-5	TGTGCCAGCAAGTTCCCCGGACAGCGGCCCCAGCATTTT	CASKFPGQRPQHF
TRBD2	TRBV28	NA	TRBJ2-1	TGTGCCAGCAGCGGGGTCGGGACTAGCGGGAGGGGTAGCTCCTACAATGAGCAGTTCTTC	CASSGVGTSGRGSSYNEQFF
NA	TRBV6-2/TRBV6-3	few	TRBJ2-2	TGTGCCAGCAGTGGGGCGGTCTCCCGCCTGAACACCGGGGAGCTGTTTTTT	CASSGAVSRLNTGELFF
NA	TRBV5-1	many	TRBJ2-1	TGCGCCAGCAGGACAAACAATGAGCAGTTCTTC	CASRTNNEQFF
NA	TRBV5-1	many	TRBJ1-6	TGCGCCAGCAGCTTACACGACAGCAGGGATTCACCCCTCCACTTT	CASSLHDSRDSPLHF
TRBD1	TRBV20-1	few	TRBJ1-6	TGCAGTGCTAGGCGGGACAGAATGGCTTCACCCCTCCACTTT	CSARRDRMASPLHF
NA	TRBV15	many	TRBJ2-4	TGTGCCACCAGCAGAGCCGCCCGTGAGGGGCAAAGGAACATTCAGTACTTC	CATSRAAREGQRNIQYF
TRBD1	TRBV4-3	many	TRBJ1-2	TGCGCCAGCAGCCAAGACCGGGGACAGCGAGGCTACACCTTC	CASSQDRGQRGYTF
NA	TRBV10-3	many	TRBJ1-6	TGTGCCATCAAGGCACGGCTGAATTCACCCCTCCACTTT	CAIKARLNSPLHF
TRBD1	TRBV7-9	many	TRBJ1-5	TGTGCCAGCAGCTCGACAGGGGGAAATCAGCCCCAGCATTTT	CASSSTGGNQPQHF
TRBD2	TRBV28	many	TRBJ2-5	TGTGCCAGCAGTTTACCGACTAGCCGGGAGACCCAGTACTTC	CASSLPTSRETQYF
NA	TRBV29-1	many	TRBJ1-3	TGCAGCGTTGATTCAGGGATCGAAAACACCATATATTTT	CSVDSGIENTIYF
TRBD2	TRBV7-2	many	TRBJ2-5	TGTGCCAGCAGCCCAGTTAGCGGGGGAGGTGAGACCCAGTACTTC	CASSPVSGGGETQYF
TRBD1	TRBV7-8	many	TRBJ2-5	TGTGCCAGCAGCGGACAGGTCGGTGCCCAGTACTTC	CASSGQVGAQYF
NA	TRBV28	few	TRBJ1-5	TGTGCCAGCAGGGACAGCAATCAGCCCCAGCATTTT	CASRDSNQPQHF
TRBD1	TRBV6-5	NA	TRBJ1-6	TGTGCCAGCAGTTATAGGACAGGGGGCCTGGGTTCACCCCTCCACTTT	CASSYRTGGLGSPLHF
TRBD1	TRBV7-2	NA	TRBJ2-1	TGTGCCAGCAGCTCTGCCCGGACAGGGACGAATGAGCAGTTCTTC	CASSSARTGTNEQFF
NA	TRBV9	many	TRBJ2-5	TGTGCCAGCAGCGTAGGATCATGGACGTCGCAAGAGACCCAGTACTTC	CASSVGSWTSQETQYF
TRBD1	TRBV6-5	few	TRBJ1-2	TGTGCCAGCAGCTGGCAGGGGGGTGGCTACACCTTC	CASSWQGGGYTF
NA	TRBV2	NA	TRBJ1-1	TGTGCCAGCAGCCCCGAGCCGAACACTGAAGCTTTCTTT	CASSPEPNTEAFF
TRBD1	TRBV6-1	many	TRBJ2-7	TGTGCCAGCAGTACAGGACAGGGGATCTCCTACGAGCAGTACTTC	CASSTGQGISYEQYF
NA	TRBV6-2/TRBV6-3	many	TRBJ2-7	TGTGCCAGCAGTTTCCCAACCTCCGGACGGATTCGCTCCTACGAGCAGTACTTC	CASSFPTSGRIRSYEQYF
NA	TRBV7-3	many	TRBJ2-5	TGTGCCAGCAGCTTCAGGCAGTTAATAACCCAGTACTTC	CASSFRQLITQYF
TRBD1	TRBV6-5	many	TRBJ2-7	TGTGCCAGCACAATTGAGGAACAGGGGTGGTACGAGCAGTACTTC	CASTIEEQGWYEQYF
TRBD2	TRBV20-1	many	TRBJ2-1	TGCAGTGCTAGTAACAGGGCGGCTAGCGGGAGGAACGAGCTCAACAATGAGCAGTTCTTC	CSASNRAASGRNELNNEQFF
TRBD2	TRBV2	NA	TRBJ2-2	TGTACCCTCTGGCCCTTCAGCGGGAGCCCCACGGGGGAGCTGTTTTTT	CTLWPFSGSPTGELFF
NA	TRBV6-2/TRBV6-3	many	TRBJ2-2	TGTGCCAGCAGGGCACTTAACACCGGGGAGCTGTTTTTT	CASRALNTGELFF
NA	TRBV20-1	NA	TRBJ1-1	TGCAGTGCTAGTAGGGGGAACACTGTAGCTTTCTTT	CSASRGNTVAFF
NA	TRBV6-6	few	TRBJ2-7	TGTGCCAGCAGGGAGTCCTACGAGCAGTACTTC	CASRESYEQYF
NA	TRBV7-8	few	TRBJ2-7	TGTGCCAGCAGCCAAACGGCCCTTCCCTCCTACGAGCAGTACTTC	CASSQTALPSYEQYF
NA	TRBV12-3/TRBV12-4	many	TRBJ1-5	TGTGCCAGCAGTTGGAGAATACAACAGCCCCAGCATTTT	CASSWRIQQPQHF
NA	TRBV7-9	many	TRBJ1-2	TGTGCCAGCAGCCCACTCCTTGGGGGCCTAGAGGGCTACACCTTC	CASSPLLGGLEGYTF
TRBD2	TRBV7-2	many	TRBJ2-1	TGTGCCAGCAGCTTTTCAGGACTAGCGGGGGCCTACAATGAGCAGTTCTTC	CASSFSGLAGAYNEQFF
NA	TRBV19	many	TRBJ2-3	TGTGCCAGTACTCCCCCAAACGGCCATACGCAGTATTTT	CASTPPNGHTQYF
NA	TRBV20-1	many	TRBJ1-3	TGCAGTGCTCAAGACGGATCAGCCTCTGGAAACACCATATATTTT	CSAQDGSASGNTIYF
NA	TRBV12-3/TRBV12-4	many	TRBJ2-3	TGTGCCAGCAGTTTGGAGCCCCTCAGCACAGATACGCAGTATTTT	CASSLEPLSTDTQYF
TRBD1	TRBV4-3	many	TRBJ2-7	TGCGCCAGCAGCCAAGGACAGGGAACCTACGAGCAGTACTTC	CASSQGQGTYEQYF
TRBD2	TRBV6-1	many	TRBJ2-1	TGTGCCAGCAGTGGGAGCGGGGTCCGCTCCTACAATGAGCAGTTCTTC	CASSGSGVRSYNEQFF
NA	TRBV12-3/TRBV12-4	many	TRBJ2-5	TGTGCCAGCAGTTTACTTAGCGGCCAAGAGACCCAGTACTTC	CASSLLSGQETQYF
NA	TRBV28	many	TRBJ2-5	TGTGCCAGCGCCCCCCGGGGACTCAGATTTCACTTC	CASAPRGLRFHF